This TCR beta chain appears in the sequencing data of a study of CD8 T cells in ankylosing spondylitis. Study conclusions and caveats: Blood of patients with ankylosing spondylitis appeared to be characterized by a TCR beta motif of roughly eight highly homologous variants.

TCRdb redid the calling of the 5' RACE reads with MiXCR, one entry per CDR3 protein. The sample consists of under 950,000 distinct CDR3 sequences, around 17% of them appearing once. Comment on this clonotype: Its specificity is unknown.

CDR3 length: 15 amino acids. Deletions cut 1 base from V and 5 bases from J, with 14 bases between. The sequence was obtained from a male donor with ankylosing spondylitis. The sample taken for sequencing was blood, either unsorted or a sorted T cell fraction (not recorded which). J is TRBJ2-5 and V is TRBV12-3 or TRBV12-4, with D unclear. The DNA for the CDR3 is TGTGCCAGCAGTTTAGAGCTCTTAATGGGGGAGACCCAGTACTTC. It codes for CASSLELLMGETQYF.